This T cell receptor beta chain was captured by sequencing in a study of cytomegalovirus exposure and HLA in healthy donors. Broader study findings: Among TCR beta chains of equal frequency, HLA-associated ones were more clonally expanded in a later analysis. Researchers reportedly found TCR beta sequences accurately predicted most subjects' HLA-A and HLA-B alleles.

As to this clone: Antigen unknown.

Use of 60 Vbeta and 13 Jbeta primers characterized the PCR. Clones were read by immunoSEQ multiplex PCR, and TCRdb kept only the in-frame ones, dropping some. The sample has about 40,000 clones, over 60% seen once. V trimming: 5 bases; J trimming: 8 bases; junction bases outside the gene matches: 9. Germline V gene data show CDR1 as SNHLY and CDR2 as FYNNEI. This CDR3 comprises 14 residues. The source material was PBMCs. This sequence was found in a man between 40 and 49 years old in good health and CMV-seronegative. This chain connects TRBV2 to TRBJ1-2, with 9 bases identical to TRBD1. The CDR3 coding sequence is TGTGCCAGCAGTACGGGGACAGGGTCGTCCGGCTACACCTTC. Encoded protein: CASSTGTGSSGYTF.